These T cell receptor beta chains were read from a single sample in a study of Tregs in tolerant kidney transplant recipients. Sequencing was performed with immunoSEQ multiplex PCR; in TCRdb, only in-frame clones are kept and a portion is missing. The sample lists around 120,000 clones, 92% occurring once. Sequencing was done on a sample of CD4+ T cells from blood. The origin of the receptors is a human donor in good health. CDR3s include the opening cysteine and the closing phenylalanine or tryptophan. Each record gives: CDR3 DNA, CDR3 protein, J gene, CDR3 length, V gene, clone size, D gene. D genes are given only for firm matches. Expanded clones are given a class, and other clones once, few, many or no size at all.

CDR3 DNA: TGTGCCAGCAGCGTAGAACAGGGGAACACTGAAGCTTTCTTT
CDR3 protein: CASSVEQGNTEAFF
J gene: TRBJ1-1
CDR3 length: 14
V gene: TRBV9
clone size: NA
D gene: NA

CDR3 DNA: TGTGCCAGTAGTTTCCGGGACAGAGACGAGCAGTACTTC
CDR3 protein: CASSFRDRDEQYF
J gene: TRBJ2-7
CDR3 length: 13
V gene: TRBV19
clone size: NA
D gene: TRBD1

CDR3 DNA: TGTGCCTCCCACCCCCTAGCGGGAGGGCCGACAGATACGCAGTATTTT
CDR3 protein: CASHPLAGGPTDTQYF
J gene: TRBJ2-3
CDR3 length: 16
V gene: TRBV30
clone size: NA
D gene: TRBD2

CDR3 DNA: TGCGCCAGCGGGGGGACAGGAGATTATGCTGAAGCTTTCTTT
CDR3 protein: CASGGTGDYAEAFF
J gene: TRBJ1-1
CDR3 length: 14
V gene: TRBV5-1
clone size: NA
D gene: TRBD1

CDR3 DNA: TGTGCCAGCAGCTTACCGGGACAGGTCGGGGGTGGCTACACCTTC
CDR3 protein: CASSLPGQVGGGYTF
J gene: TRBJ1-2
CDR3 length: 15
V gene: TRBV7-9
clone size: NA
D gene: TRBD1

CDR3 DNA: TGCGCCAGCAGCCAGGGACATCGGGAGACCCAGTACTTC
CDR3 protein: CASSQGHRETQYF
J gene: TRBJ2-5
CDR3 length: 13
V gene: TRBV5-1
clone size: NA
D gene: NA

CDR3 DNA: TGTGCCTGGAGTGGGCGCCAGGTTATAAACTATGGCTACACCTTC
CDR3 protein: CAWSGRQVINYGYTF
J gene: TRBJ1-2
CDR3 length: 15
V gene: TRBV30
clone size: NA
D gene: NA

CDR3 DNA: TGTGCCAGCAGCATTGCTGGGGGGACAGGGCGTCGAGAGACCCAGTACTTC
CDR3 protein: CASSIAGGTGRRETQYF
J gene: TRBJ2-5
CDR3 length: 17
V gene: TRBV5-8
clone size: NA
D gene: TRBD1

CDR3 DNA: TGTGCCAGCAGCTTAGGTAGGAACAGGGCGTACTATGGCTACACCTTC
CDR3 protein: CASSLGRNRAYYGYTF
J gene: TRBJ1-2
CDR3 length: 16
V gene: TRBV7-9
clone size: NA
D gene: NA

CDR3 DNA: TGTGCCAGCAGCTTGCTCGGGACAGGTTACAATGAGCAGTTCTTC
CDR3 protein: CASSLLGTGYNEQFF
J gene: TRBJ2-1
CDR3 length: 15
V gene: TRBV5-6
clone size: NA
D gene: TRBD1

CDR3 DNA: TGTGCCAGCAGCTTTCAGACAGAAGCTTTCTTT
CDR3 protein: CASSFQTEAFF
J gene: TRBJ1-1
CDR3 length: 11
V gene: TRBV2
clone size: NA
D gene: NA

CDR3 DNA: TGTGCCAGCAGCTCCCACGGGGACACCGGGGAGCTGTTTTTT
CDR3 protein: CASSSHGDTGELFF
J gene: TRBJ2-2
CDR3 length: 14
V gene: TRBV11-3
clone size: once
D gene: NA

CDR3 DNA: TGTGCCAGCTCACCACCGGTCAGAGGGGGTTCCTACGAGCAGTACTTC
CDR3 protein: CASSPPVRGGSYEQYF
J gene: TRBJ2-7
CDR3 length: 16
V gene: TRBV18
clone size: NA
D gene: NA

CDR3 DNA: TGCGCCAGCAGCCCTAGGGGGGTGAACACTGAAGCTTTCTTT
CDR3 protein: CASSPRGVNTEAFF
J gene: TRBJ1-1
CDR3 length: 14
V gene: TRBV5-1
clone size: NA
D gene: NA

CDR3 DNA: TGCGCCAGCAGTCGGCACACATATAGCAATCAGCCCCAGCATTTT
CDR3 protein: CASSRHTYSNQPQHF
J gene: TRBJ1-5
CDR3 length: 15
V gene: TRBV23-1
clone size: once
D gene: NA

CDR3 DNA: TGTGCCATCAGTGAGTCGGTCGGCAGGGGGACGGCCCAGCATTTT
CDR3 protein: CAISESVGRGTAQHF
J gene: TRBJ1-5
CDR3 length: 15
V gene: TRBV10-3
clone size: NA
D gene: TRBD1

CDR3 DNA: TGTGCCAGCAGCTTAACAGGGTTAGAGACCCAGTACTTC
CDR3 protein: CASSLTGLETQYF
J gene: TRBJ2-5
CDR3 length: 13
V gene: TRBV7-3
clone size: once
D gene: NA

CDR3 DNA: TGTGCCAGCAGCGCATTCCCGGGGGCAACTAATGAAAAACTGTTTTTT
CDR3 protein: CASSAFPGATNEKLFF
J gene: TRBJ1-4
CDR3 length: 16
V gene: TRBV9
clone size: NA
D gene: NA

CDR3 DNA: TGTGCCAGCAGTGACGGGACAGCGCCGAATCAGCCCCAGCATTTT
CDR3 protein: CASSDGTAPNQPQHF
J gene: TRBJ1-5
CDR3 length: 15
V gene: TRBV2
clone size: NA
D gene: TRBD1

CDR3 DNA: TGTGCCAGCAAGGGGGATAGTGGTCAGCCCCAGCATTTT
CDR3 protein: CASKGDSGQPQHF
J gene: TRBJ1-5
CDR3 length: 13
V gene: TRBV6-1
clone size: once
D gene: NA

CDR3 DNA: TGCGCCAGCAGTGAAGGTAGCGGGGGACTCTACGAGCAGTACTTC
CDR3 protein: CASSEGSGGLYEQYF
J gene: TRBJ2-7
CDR3 length: 15
V gene: TRBV10-1
clone size: NA
D gene: TRBD2

CDR3 DNA: TGCGCCAGCAGAGAGGAGACTGAAGCTTTCTTT
CDR3 protein: CASREETEAFF
J gene: TRBJ1-1
CDR3 length: 11
V gene: TRBV5-1
clone size: NA
D gene: NA

CDR3 DNA: TGCGCCAGCAGCTTGGGCCCCCACGGAAACACCATATATTTT
CDR3 protein: CASSLGPHGNTIYF
J gene: TRBJ1-3
CDR3 length: 14
V gene: TRBV5-1
clone size: NA
D gene: NA

CDR3 DNA: TGTGCCAGCAGCTCGGGACAGCGTGAAGCTTTCTTT
CDR3 protein: CASSSGQREAFF
J gene: TRBJ1-1
CDR3 length: 12
V gene: TRBV11-3
clone size: NA
D gene: TRBD1

CDR3 DNA: TGTGCCAGCAGAAGAACAGATACGCAGTATTTT
CDR3 protein: CASRRTDTQYF
J gene: TRBJ2-3
CDR3 length: 11
V gene: TRBV6-1
clone size: NA
D gene: NA

CDR3 DNA: TGTGCCAGCAGCTTACGACACACGAACACTGAAGCTTTCTTT
CDR3 protein: CASSLRHTNTEAFF
J gene: TRBJ1-1
CDR3 length: 14
V gene: TRBV7-3
clone size: NA
D gene: NA

CDR3 DNA: TGTGCCACCAGCAGAGATCCCGGGGGCGAATCGGTCGCTTTCTTT
CDR3 protein: CATSRDPGGESVAFF
J gene: TRBJ1-1
CDR3 length: 15
V gene: TRBV15
clone size: NA
D gene: NA

CDR3 DNA: TGTGCCAGCAGACAGACTAGTTCCAATGAGCAGTTCTTC
CDR3 protein: CASRQTSSNEQFF
J gene: TRBJ2-1
CDR3 length: 13
V gene: TRBV6-1
clone size: NA
D gene: NA

CDR3 DNA: TGCGCCAGCAGCTTGACAGGTTCGCTTACTAATGGCTACACCTTC
CDR3 protein: CASSLTGSLTNGYTF
J gene: TRBJ1-2
CDR3 length: 15
V gene: TRBV5-1
clone size: NA
D gene: NA

CDR3 DNA: TGTGCCAGTAGCCCCGTAGGAGGGGGCCGACAGCCCCAGCATTTT
CDR3 protein: CASSPVGGGRQPQHF
J gene: TRBJ1-5
CDR3 length: 15
V gene: TRBV19
clone size: NA
D gene: TRBD1

CDR3 DNA: TGTGCCAGCAGGGATTACAGGGGGTGGACTGAAGCTTTCTTT
CDR3 protein: CASRDYRGWTEAFF
J gene: TRBJ1-1
CDR3 length: 14
V gene: TRBV6-5
clone size: NA
D gene: TRBD1

CDR3 DNA: TGTGCCAGCAGCCGACTAGCCTTGGAATACAATGAGCAGTTCTTC
CDR3 protein: CASSRLALEYNEQFF
J gene: TRBJ2-1
CDR3 length: 15
V gene: TRBV6-5
clone size: NA
D gene: TRBD2

CDR3 DNA: TGTGCCAGCAGTTTACGCCCCGGAAACCTCTTTCCGCCGTACTTC
CDR3 protein: CASSLRPGNLFPPYF
J gene: TRBJ2-7
CDR3 length: 15
V gene: TRBV27
clone size: NA
D gene: NA

CDR3 DNA: TGTGCCAGTAGTATGAGTGGGGGGTTGTATTCACCCCTCCACTTT
CDR3 protein: CASSMSGGLYSPLHF
J gene: TRBJ1-6
CDR3 length: 15
V gene: TRBV19
clone size: NA
D gene: NA

CDR3 DNA: TGTGCCACCACTTCTCCGGGACAGGGACCTGAGCAGTTCTTC
CDR3 protein: CATTSPGQGPEQFF
J gene: TRBJ2-1
CDR3 length: 14
V gene: TRBV19
clone size: NA
D gene: TRBD1

CDR3 DNA: TGTGCCAGCTCACCATGGTCAGGCGACACTGAAGCTTTCTTT
CDR3 protein: CASSPWSGDTEAFF
J gene: TRBJ1-1
CDR3 length: 14
V gene: TRBV18
clone size: NA
D gene: NA

CDR3 DNA: TGTGCCAGCAGCTTATCCCGAGGGCAGACCTATTATAGCAATCAGCCCCAGCATTTT
CDR3 protein: CASSLSRGQTYYSNQPQHF
J gene: TRBJ1-5
CDR3 length: 19
V gene: TRBV7-9
clone size: NA
D gene: NA

CDR3 DNA: TGTGCCAGTAGTAGTACCGTGGGCAGGGGGCGAGCAGATACGCAGTATTTT
CDR3 protein: CASSSTVGRGRADTQYF
J gene: TRBJ2-3
CDR3 length: 17
V gene: TRBV19
clone size: NA
D gene: TRBD1

CDR3 DNA: TGCGCCAGCCGGGGACAGTATGGCTACACCTTC
CDR3 protein: CASRGQYGYTF
J gene: TRBJ1-2
CDR3 length: 11
V gene: TRBV4-1
clone size: few
D gene: TRBD1

CDR3 DNA: TGTGCCAGTAGTATCTGGCCAAACTCCTACGAGCAGTACTTC
CDR3 protein: CASSIWPNSYEQYF
J gene: TRBJ2-7
CDR3 length: 14
V gene: TRBV19
clone size: NA
D gene: NA

CDR3 DNA: TGTGCCTGGAGTGCCCTTACATATAGCAATCAGCCCCAGCATTTT
CDR3 protein: CAWSALTYSNQPQHF
J gene: TRBJ1-5
CDR3 length: 15
V gene: TRBV30
clone size: NA
D gene: NA

CDR3 DNA: TGTGCCAGCAGCCGGGACGGGAGGGGCGGGGAGCTGTTTTTT
CDR3 protein: CASSRDGRGGELFF
J gene: TRBJ2-2
CDR3 length: 14
V gene: TRBV6-6
clone size: NA
D gene: TRBD2

CDR3 DNA: TGCGCCAGCAGTGACCCGGGACAGGGGGTGTGGGAGCAGTACTTC
CDR3 protein: CASSDPGQGVWEQYF
J gene: TRBJ2-7
CDR3 length: 15
V gene: TRBV10-1
clone size: NA
D gene: TRBD1

CDR3 DNA: TGTGCCAGCACCCCAGGGGGGGGCAATGAGCAGTTCTTC
CDR3 protein: CASTPGGGNEQFF
J gene: TRBJ2-1
CDR3 length: 13
V gene: TRBV6-6
clone size: once
D gene: NA